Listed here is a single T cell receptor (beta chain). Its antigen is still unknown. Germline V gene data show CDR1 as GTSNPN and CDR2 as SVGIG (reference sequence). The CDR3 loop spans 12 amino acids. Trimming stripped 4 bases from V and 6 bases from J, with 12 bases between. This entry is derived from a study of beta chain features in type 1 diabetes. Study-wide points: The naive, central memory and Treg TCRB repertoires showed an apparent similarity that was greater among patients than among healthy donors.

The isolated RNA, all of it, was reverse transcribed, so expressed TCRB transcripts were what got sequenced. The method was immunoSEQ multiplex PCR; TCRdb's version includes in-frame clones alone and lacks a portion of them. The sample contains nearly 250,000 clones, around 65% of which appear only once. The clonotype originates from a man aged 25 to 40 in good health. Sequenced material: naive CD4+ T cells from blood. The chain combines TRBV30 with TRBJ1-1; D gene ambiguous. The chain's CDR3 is CAWTPSRSEAFF. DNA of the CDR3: TGTGCCTGGACCCCCTCCCGGTCTGAAGCTTTCTTT.